The clone carrying this T cell receptor (beta chain) appeared many times. Antigen specificity is unknown. The data were taken from a study of T cell repertoires in cytomegalovirus infection. About the research overall: Indicated by public TCR beta signatures were CMV infection and matching HLA type. The study, taken as a whole, reports: There were HLA-C-restricted CMV-specific TCR beta clonotypes dominating the ex vivo response.

CDR1 and CDR2 from the germline V gene are DFQATT and SNEGSKA (reference sequence). The CDR3 runs to 14 residues. J lost 5 bases, V lost 2 bases, and 2 bases had no gene match. TCRdb re-derived calls from the reads in MiXCR, one entry per CDR3 protein. The sample holds some 100,000 distinct CDR3 sequences, 20% to 30% seen once. This sequence joins TRBV20-1 and TRBJ2-7, with 14 bases that match TRBD2. This TCR was sampled from a human donor in good health (CMV status not recorded). Some clones in this sample may be carry-over from other donors' samples. The sample taken for sequencing was CD8+ T cells from PBMCs. The CDR3 region has the DNA TGCAGTGCTAGAAAGGGACTAGCGGGAGACGAGCAGTACTTC. Its translation is CSARKGLAGDEQYF.